This T cell receptor beta chain emerged from a study of OX40 agonist ivuxolimab in advanced cancers. Trimming at V came to 8 bases and at J to 2 bases, leaving 7 bases not matched to a gene. The germline V gene has CDR1 ENHRY and CDR2 SYGVKD. CDR3 length: 14 residues. This table comes from immunoSEQ multiplex PCR, and its TCRdb copy is limited to in-frame clones, with some not included. The sample has 70,000 to 90,000 clones, 84% seen once. Here the sequenced sample was CD4+ or CD8+ T cells sorted from blood, taken in a trial of the OX40 agonist ivuxolimab. The TCR sequence derives from an adult with an advanced solid tumor such as melanoma, head and neck, liver or kidney cancer. The genes are TRBV10-3 and TRBJ2-3; TRBD1 matches 7 bases. CDR3 sequence (DNA): TGTGCCATCCAGATAGGGGGCCTCACAGATACGCAGTATTTT. The encoded protein is CAIQIGGLTDTQYF.